The 2 T cell receptor beta chains given below trace back to one sample, sequenced in a study of radiation and T cells in renal cell carcinoma. Noted treatment: 15 Gy SBRT to primary tumor, nephrectomy 4 weeks later. Profiling relied on immunoSEQ multiplex PCR, and the TCRdb table lists in-frame clones only, not all of them. The table has 18,000 or so clones, 45% to 70% seen once. Sequencing used tumor tissue, obtained from a patient whose treatment included radiotherapy and nephrectomy. The receptors stem from a man aged 50 or older with renal cell carcinoma.

The rearrangement links TRBV19 to TRBJ1-4; a possible D gene is TRBD1 (5 bases). Trimming removed 4 bases from V and 7 bases from J, with 10 bases in between. The CDR3 is made up of 13 amino acids. CDR1 and CDR2 from the germline V gene are LNHDA and SQIVND (reference sequence). The CDR3 nucleotides are TGTGCCAGTAGTAGCGGGGACGTTGAAAAACTGTTTTTT. Translated: CASSSGDVEKLFF.

This chain joins TRBV9 and TRBJ2-3, with 7 bases identical to TRBD2. V lost 3 bases and J lost 3; bases outside the gene matches: 13. This CDR3 is built from 17 residues. Germline V gene sequence: CDR1 SGDLS, CDR2 YYNGEE. CDR3 sequence: CASSEEGAGWGTDTQYF. CDR3 coding DNA: TGTGCCAGCAGCGAGGAGGGAGCGGGGTGGGGGACAGATACGCAGTATTTT.